A few counts support the clone carrying this T cell receptor (beta chain). Its antigen is unknown. This entry comes from a study of identical twins. Broader study findings: Low generation probability was overrepresented in out-of-frame alpha sequences shared by twins.

Among all donors, each was a healthy Caucasian. Each cDNA held unique molecular identifiers, and template switching gave it a universal primer site. Using its own MiXCR run on the 5' RACE reads, TCRdb lists one record per CDR3 protein. This sample yields a few hundred thousand distinct CDR3 sequences, of which roughly 15% are seen a single time; roughly 0.43% belongs to the top ten. Germline lookup yields CDR1 LGHDT and CDR2 YNNKEL (reference sequence). Trimming pared 1 base from V and 6 bases from J, leaving 15 bases between. The CDR3 has 16 residues. These data also formed part of another study, on yellow fever vaccine responses in identical twins.

The sequenced sample consisted of CD4+ T cells sorted from blood. This chain links TRBV3-1 with TRBJ2-2; maybe TRBD1 (5 bases). The sequence was obtained from a woman between 18 and 29 years old in good health. CDR3 DNA sequence: TGTGCCAGCAGCCAAGGGAGTATTGGGGCCTCCGGGGAGCTGTTTTTT. Amino acids: CASSQGSIGASGELFF. The entire variable domain, with the rest obtained from reference TRBV3-1 and TRBJ2-2, is as follows: DTAVSQTPKYLVTQMGNDKSIKCEQNLGHDTMYWYKQDSKKFLKIMFSYNNKELIINETVPNRFSPKSPDKAHLNLHINSLELGDSAVYFCASSQGSIGASGELFFGEGSRLTVL.